A single sample gave rise to the 30 T cell receptor beta chains below, sequenced in a study of cytomegalovirus exposure and HLA in healthy donors. Use of 60 Vbeta and 13 Jbeta primers characterized the PCR. Repertoires were generated with immunoSEQ multiplex PCR, while TCRdb's copy carries only in-frame clones and drops some. The sample has 150,000 to 200,000 clones; almost 80% are singletons. Sequencing was done on a sample of PBMCs. These receptors were collected from a man between 35 and 55 years old in good health and CMV-seropositive.

V gene TRBV5-1 combines with J gene TRBJ2-3; 8 bases map to TRBD1. J lost 1 base, V lost 0 bases, and 4 bases had no gene match. Looked up from germline, CDR1 is SGHRS and CDR2 is YFSETQ. This CDR3 is built from 16 residues. CDR3 in DNA: TGCGCCAGCAGCTTGGAGGCGGGACAGGGCACAGATACGCAGTATTTT. Its protein is CASSLEAGQGTDTQYF.

V and J are TRBV7-8 and TRBJ2-2; unclear D gene. This CDR3 contains 13 residues. The germline V gene encodes CDR1 SGHVS and CDR2 FQNEAQ. The V gene lost 4 bases and the J gene lost 3 bases, with 6 bases spanning the gap. In DNA form, the CDR3 reads TGTGCCAGCAGCTCGACTGACACCGGGGAGCTGTTTTTT. Protein: CASSSTDTGELFF.

This clone has a handful of counts. This chain links TRBV5-6 with TRBJ2-3, with 7 bases fitting TRBD1. The CDR3 is 15 residues long. V gave up 0 bases and J gave up 4 bases; unmatched junction bases: 5. Germline CDR1 SGHDT, CDR2 YYEEEE. As DNA, the CDR3 is TGTGCCAGCAGCTTGGGAGGGGGCACTTCAGATACGCAGTATTTT. This sequence encodes CASSLGGGTSDTQYF.

The rearrangement uses TRBV7-3 and TRBJ2-6, with 12 bases lining up with TRBD2. This CDR3 has 17 residues. Unmatched junction bases numbered 7, after V lost 6 bases and J lost 4 bases. Germline V gene sequence: CDR1 SGHTA, CDR2 FQGTGA. Here the CDR3 reads CASRSTSGRPGANVLTF. As DNA, the CDR3 is TGTGCCAGCAGATCGACTAGCGGGAGACCCGGGGCCAACGTCCTGACTTTC.

The chain recombines TRBV5-1 with TRBJ2-1; 10 bases are shared with TRBD2. Germline trimming cut 0 bases from V and 5 bases from J; bases unmatched to any gene: 5. Germline CDR1 and CDR2: SGHRS and YFSETQ. The CDR3 is made up of 16 amino acids. The CDR3 loop reads CASSLEGLAQNNEQFF. The CDR3 bases are TGCGCCAGCAGCTTGGAGGGACTAGCGCAGAACAATGAGCAGTTCTTC.

On this clone: The junction departs from germline at one end; a sequencing error may be responsible. The chain recombines TRBV7-7 with TRBJ1-2, with D possibly matching TRBD1 (6 bases). The CDR3 consists of 13 residues. CDR1 is SSHAT and CDR2 is FNYEAQ in the germline V gene (reference sequence). The CDR3 sequence: CASSPGVLYGYTF. The CDR3, as DNA: TGTGCTAGCAGCCCAGGGGTTCTCTATGGCTACACCTTC.

The genes are TRBV10-3 and TRBJ2-7; 8 nucleotides agree with TRBD1. The CDR3 is 13 residues long. The germline V gene has CDR1 ENHRY and CDR2 SYGVKD. Losses at the gene ends were 6 bases for V and 3 bases for J; bases not matched to a gene: 4. CDR3 amino acids: CAIRDRADYEQYF. The CDR3, as DNA: TGTGCCATCAGGGACAGGGCGGACTACGAGCAGTACTTC.

V gene TRBV7-3 combines with J gene TRBJ2-5; 13 bases are a match to TRBD2. After removal of 5 bases from V and 5 bases from J, the junction contained 5 bases not matched to a gene. From germline, CDR1 is SGHTA and CDR2 FQGTGA. This CDR3 has 15 residues. The CDR3: CASSRGLAGVETQYF. The CDR3, as DNA: TGTGCCAGCAGCCGCGGACTAGCGGGAGTTGAGACCCAGTACTTC.

V is TRBV5-1 and J is TRBJ2-5; 8 positions match TRBD1. V trimming: 2 bases; J trimming: 1 base; junction bases outside the gene matches: 4. Germline V lookup: CDR1 SGHRS, CDR2 YFSETQ. The CDR3 is made up of 15 amino acids. CDR3 in amino acids: CASSLGTGRQETQYF. CDR3 in DNA: TGCGCCAGCAGCTTAGGGACAGGCCGCCAAGAGACCCAGTACTTC.

The chain recombines TRBV6-5 with TRBJ2-1; a weak D match, TRBD2 (6 bases). Trimming took off 4 bases at V and 10 bases at J, with 8 bases between the two ends. Per the germline V gene, CDR1 is MNHEY and CDR2 is SVGAGI. The CDR3 covers 11 residues. In DNA form, the CDR3 reads TGTGCCAGCAGTTCACGGGGGGAGCAGTTCTTC. Encoded protein: CASSSRGEQFF.

The rearrangement links TRBV5-4 to TRBJ1-4, with D possibly TRBD1 on 5 matching bases. CDR1 and CDR2 from the germline V gene are SGHNT and YYREEE (reference sequence). V shed 3 bases and J shed 0 bases, with 9 bases lying between them. This CDR3 region has 15 residues. In DNA form, the CDR3 reads TGTGCCAGCAGCTCGGGGGGTGCAACTAATGAAAAACTGTTTTTT. Its translation is CASSSGGATNEKLFF. Combining the CDR3 with reference TRBV5-4 and TRBJ1-4 gives the whole variable domain ETGVTQSPTHLIKTRGQQVTLRCSSQSGHNTVSWYQQALGQGPQFIFQYYREEENGRGNFPPRFSGLQFPNYSSELNVNALELDDSALYLCASSSGGATNEKLFFGSGTQLSVL.

The rearrangement joins TRBV7-8 to TRBJ2-5, with unresolved D. The V and J ends lost 5 bases and 5 bases respectively, with 15 bases between them. This CDR3 has 14 amino acids. Germline CDR1 is SGHVS and CDR2 is FQNEAQ. The DNA of the CDR3 is TGTGCCAGCAGCCGAGGTCTCTTTATTGAGACCCAGTACTTC. This codes for CASSRGLFIETQYF.

The chain recombines TRBV5-1 with TRBJ2-3; 10 bases map to TRBD2. The ends lost 3 bases at V and 3 bases at J; junction bases unmatched: 10. Per germline, CDR1 SGHRS and CDR2 YFSETQ. CDR3 length: 17 residues. The CDR3 reads CASSSNFPSGSTDTQYF. DNA of the CDR3: TGCGCCAGCAGCTCCAACTTTCCTAGCGGGAGTACAGATACGCAGTATTTT.

The chain uses TRBV6-1 and TRBJ2-1; 8 positions match TRBD2. Germline CDR1 is MNHNS and CDR2 is SASEGT. With V trimmed by 2 bases and J by 5 bases, 5 bases remained unmatched. This CDR3 is built from 15 residues. The CDR3 spells CASSERGLVNNEQFF. CDR3 nucleotides: TGTGCCAGCAGTGAAAGGGGACTAGTAAACAATGAGCAGTTCTTC.

This clone was observed once. The CDR3 bases are TGTGCCAGCAGTTTGGAGGTCTACAATGAGCAGTTCTTC. It yields the protein CASSLEVYNEQFF. This chain joins TRBV6-6 and TRBJ2-1; D is perhaps TRBD2 (5 bases). V was clipped by 4 bases and J by 3 bases, with 7 bases between them. Germline V lookup: CDR1 MNHNY, CDR2 SVGAGI (reference sequence). This CDR3 is built from 13 residues.

The chain recombines TRBV2 with TRBJ2-1; D gene ambiguous. Trimming removed 2 bases from V and 0 bases from J, with 8 bases in between. The CDR3 length is 15 residues. In germline, CDR1 is SNHLY, CDR2 FYNNEI. This CDR3 is CASSEQRSSYNEQFF. The CDR3 DNA is TGTGCCAGCAGTGAACAGCGCAGCTCCTACAATGAGCAGTTCTTC.

J is TRBJ1-1 and V is TRBV6-6, with D perhaps matching TRBD1 (6 bases). This CDR3 has 12 amino acids. V shed 6 bases and J shed 6 bases, with 11 bases lying between them. Germline lookup yields CDR1 MNHNY and CDR2 SVGAGI (reference sequence). Here the CDR3 reads CASSPSGAEAFF. As DNA, the CDR3 is TGTGCCAGCAGCCCATCAGGGGCTGAAGCTTTCTTT.

The chain's CDR3 is CASSVGGSTGELFF. In DNA form, the CDR3 reads TGTGCCAGCAGCGTAGGCGGTAGCACCGGGGAGCTGTTTTTT. This chain uses TRBV9 with TRBJ2-2; D uncertain. There are 14 residues in the CDR3. Trimming left V 0 bases short and J 4 bases short, with 7 bases between. Germline assignment: CDR1 SGDLS and CDR2 YYNGEE.

This chain connects TRBV7-8 to TRBJ1-4, with D tentatively TRBD1 (6 bases). Germline V gene lookup returns CDR1 SGHVS and CDR2 FQNEAQ. V lost 5 bases, J lost 5 bases, and 15 bases lay in between. The CDR3 consists of 15 residues. The CDR3 protein is CASSPGGIGNEKLFF. The DNA of the CDR3 is TGTGCCAGCAGCCCGGGGGGCATAGGGAATGAAAAACTGTTTTTT.

The genes are TRBV6-1 and TRBJ1-2; tentative D call: TRBD1 (6 bases). This CDR3 comprises 14 residues. The germline gives CDR1 MNHNS, CDR2 SASEGT. V shed 5 bases and J shed 3 bases, with 13 bases lying between them. In DNA, the CDR3 is TGTGCCAGCAGTCACCGGGACATCGACTATGGCTACACCTTC. It is translated as CASSHRDIDYGYTF.

This clone turned up a few times. The chain employs TRBV2 and TRBJ1-6; D call uncertain. The germline V and J ends were trimmed by 1 base and 4 bases, with 8 bases remaining between them. The length of the CDR3 is 15 residues. Germline CDR1 and CDR2: SNHLY and FYNNEI. This chain's CDR3 is CASSEDPAYNSPLHF. Here the CDR3 DNA reads TGTGCCAGCAGTGAAGATCCAGCGTATAATTCACCCCTCCACTTT.

This chain uses TRBV6-5 with TRBJ1-1, with 10 positions matching TRBD1. Germline V lookup: CDR1 MNHEY, CDR2 SVGAGI. V gave up 6 bases and J gave up 7 bases; unmatched junction bases: 11. The CDR3 contains 15 residues. CDR3 in amino acids: CASRRTGGGDGEAFF. CDR3 in DNA: TGTGCCAGCAGGCGGACAGGGGGAGGTGATGGTGAAGCTTTCTTT.

This clone has just one count. The chain combines TRBV30 with TRBJ2-7; 11 positions match TRBD1. Unmatched junction bases numbered 8, after V lost 3 bases and J lost 7 bases. The germline V gene encodes CDR1 GTSNPN and CDR2 SVGIG (reference sequence). This CDR3 has 14 residues. The CDR3 reads CAWRGGQGAGEQYF. CDR3 nucleotide sequence: TGTGCCTGGAGGGGAGGACAGGGGGCGGGTGAGCAGTACTTC.

The chain uses TRBV6-6 and TRBJ2-3, with a tentative D call TRBD2 (5 bases). This CDR3 contains 16 residues. V lost 2 bases and J 2 bases, leaving 14 bases between the germline ends. Germline V gene lookup returns CDR1 MNHNY and CDR2 SVGAGI (reference sequence). The CDR3, as DNA: TGTGCCAGCAGTTACAAGAGGGCTTGGGACACAGATACGCAGTATTTT. It specifies CASSYKRAWDTDTQYF.

The chain joins TRBV11-2 to TRBJ2-1, with TRBD2 identical over 9 bases. Trimming removed 2 bases from V and 7 bases from J; junction bases left unmatched: 6. Germline V gene lookup returns CDR1 SGHAT and CDR2 FQNNGV. This CDR3 has 15 residues. CDR3 sequence reads: CASSLINSGSNEQFF. The CDR3 DNA reads TGTGCCAGCAGCTTAATCAATAGCGGGAGTAATGAGCAGTTCTTC.

This clone was detected a few times. The rearrangement joins TRBV5-1 to TRBJ2-6, with TRBD2 matching over 11 bases. This CDR3 comprises 16 residues. The germline gives CDR1 SGHRS, CDR2 YFSETQ. V was pared by 1 base and J by 3 bases, with 0 bases of the junction left unmatched. CDR3: CASSLTSGSGANVLTF. The DNA for the CDR3 is TGCGCCAGCAGCTTGACTAGCGGGAGTGGGGCCAACGTCCTGACTTTC.

The genes are TRBV2 and TRBJ1-5; unclear D gene. V was cut by 0 bases and J by 7 bases, with 10 bases left in between. The germline gives CDR1 SNHLY, CDR2 FYNNEI. The CDR3 covers 14 residues. The CDR3 DNA sequence: TGTGCCAGCAGTGAAGCGGAGGGCTTACAGCCCCAGCATTTT. Translated, it gives CASSEAEGLQPQHF. Full variable domain (rest looked up from reference TRBV2 and TRBJ1-5): EPEVTQTPSHQVTQMGQEVILRCVPISNHLYFYWYRQILGQKVEFLVSFYNNEISEKSEIFDDQFSVERPDGSNFTLKIRSTKLEDSAMYFCASSEAEGLQPQHFGDGTRLSIL.

Regarding this clone: The sample contains more than one DNA sequence encoding this CDR3. The rearrangement joins TRBV19 to TRBJ2-5, with D perhaps matching TRBD2 (6 bases). CDR3 size: 14 residues. Germline V CDR1 and CDR2: LNHDA, SQIVND (reference sequence). Trimming stripped 6 bases from V and 1 base from J, with 12 bases between. CDR3 coding DNA: TGTGCCAGTAGCCCCGGGAGCGGCCAAGAGACCCAGTACTTC. It is translated as CASSPGSGQETQYF.

The chain employs TRBV5-1 and TRBJ1-1; a weak D match, TRBD1 (6 bases). V was shortened by 1 base and J by 5 bases, with 12 bases between the two germline ends. This CDR3 region has 14 residues. From germline, CDR1 is SGHRS and CDR2 YFSETQ. CDR3 sequence: CASSLQTGGTEAFF. In DNA form, the CDR3 reads TGCGCCAGCAGCTTGCAGACAGGTGGGACTGAAGCTTTCTTT.

Only a few counts were recorded for this clone. The gene calls are TRBV30 and TRBJ2-2; perhaps TRBD2 as D (5 bases). The germline gives CDR1 GTSNPN, CDR2 SVGIG (reference sequence). V was trimmed by 3 bases and J by 3 bases, leaving 5 bases between them. The CDR3 has 12 residues. As DNA, the CDR3 is TGTGCCTGGAGGAGGGACACCGGGGAGCTGTTTTTT. Translated: CAWRRDTGELFF.